This TCR beta chain was found in a study of identical twins. CDR3 length: 16 amino acids. Trimming at V came to 1 base and at J to 2 bases, leaving 7 bases not matched to a gene. Germline V gene data show CDR1 as SGHTA and CDR2 as FQGNSA. This clonotype has ten or more counts. In TCRdb, the 5' RACE reads were re-called with MiXCR into one record per CDR3 protein. The table has 450,000 to 650,000 distinct CDR3 sequences, more than 9% seen once. These same records also appear under a second study, on yellow fever vaccine responses in identical twins.

This sequence was found in a woman aged 18-30 years in good health. The rearrangement joins TRBV7-2 to TRBJ2-7; 8 bases line up with TRBD2. Material for sequencing was PBMCs. The CDR3 DNA sequence: TGTGCCAGCAGCTTAGGTCGGACTAGCCAACCCTACGAGCAGTACTTC. Residues: CASSLGRTSQPYEQYF.